These 30 T cell receptor beta chains were sequenced from one sample in a study of CD8+CD57+ T cells in acquired aplastic anemia (dated by TCRdb to 2016 to 2018). The patients picked for sequencing were ones in whom flow cytometry had shown an expansion of CD8+CD57+ cells. The instrument given in TCRdb is Illumina HiSeq 2000. Genomic DNA served as template for TCR beta VDJ combination and CDR3 sequence profiling. TCRdb applied fastp at Q25 and MiXCR to the public reads, then kept only in-frame beta chains. Merged by CDR3 protein, the rows form single entries marked with the most common genes and DNA. The sample table contains 100,000 to 150,000 distinct CDR3 sequences; only one count was recorded for less than 50% of them. Jointly, the top ten make up about 3% of the sample. Sequenced: sorted CD4+, CD8+, or CD8+CD57+ T cells (not recorded which) from PBMCs. These receptors all come from a human donor with aplastic anemia.

The CDR3 coding sequence is TGCAGTGCTAGGCAACAGGGGAACACTGAAGCTTTCTTT. Protein product: CSARQQGNTEAFF. This rearrangement joins TRBV20-1 to TRBJ1-1; D is perhaps TRBD1 (6 bases). The CDR3 runs to 13 residues. Trimming took off 3 bases at V and 1 base at J, with 9 bases between the two ends. Germline V gene lookup returns CDR1 DFQATT and CDR2 SNEGSKA (reference sequence).

This clonotype was seen many times. The chain employs TRBV5-1 and TRBJ2-3, with D maybe TRBD2 (6 bases). Germline V gene data show CDR1 as SGHRS and CDR2 as YFSETQ. This CDR3 is built from 17 residues. V dropped 0 bases and J dropped 0 bases, with 14 bases sitting between them. The CDR3 protein is CASSLVRRTTSTDTQYF. The CDR3 coding sequence is TGCGCCAGCAGCTTGGTTAGGAGGACTACTAGCACAGATACGCAGTATTTT.

This clonotype was picked up many times. The chain carries TRBV11-2 and TRBJ1-3; 9 bases are shared with TRBD1. Germline V lookup: CDR1 SGHAT, CDR2 FQNNGV. Unmatched junction bases numbered 7, after V lost 5 bases and J lost 2 bases. The CDR3 is made up of 16 amino acids. CDR3 protein: CASSRRTGEAGNTIYF. DNA for the CDR3: TGTGCCAGCAGCCGACGGACAGGGGAGGCTGGAAACACCATATATTTT.

The CDR3 spells CSVEGQITDTQYF. The CDR3 region has the DNA TGCAGCGTTGAAGGACAGATCACAGATACGCAGTATTTT. The rearrangement links TRBV29-1 to TRBJ2-3; tentative D call: TRBD1 (5 bases). Germline CDR1 is SQVTM and CDR2 is ANQGSEA. The CDR3 runs 13 residues. Between the trimmed V and J ends, which lost 1 base and 2 bases, there was a span of 7 bases.

J is TRBJ2-3 and V is TRBV2; 8 positions match TRBD2. The V and J ends lost 4 bases and 1 base, in that order; junction bases with no gene match: 1. The CDR3 extends over 14 amino acids. Germline V gene lookup returns CDR1 SNHLY and CDR2 FYNNEI. CDR3 amino acids: CASSVLAGTDTQYF. In DNA form, the CDR3 reads TGTGCCAGCAGTGTACTAGCGGGCACAGATACGCAGTATTTT.

V usage is TRBV27 and J usage is TRBJ1-2; D might be TRBD1 (6 bases). CDR1 is MNHEY, CDR2 SMNVEV, per germline (reference sequence). The V and J ends lost 5 bases and 0 bases respectively, with 22 bases between them. This CDR3 contains 18 residues. CDR3 in DNA: TGTGCCAGCAGTCTCTGGGGAAGGGGGGATCATACTAACTATGGCTACACCTTC. Translating it yields CASSLWGRGDHTNYGYTF.

This clonotype is a singleton in its sample. This chain links TRBV5-5 with TRBJ1-5; D is possibly TRBD1 (5 bases). V was shortened by 0 bases and J by 3 bases, with 13 bases between the two germline ends. Germline V gene sequence: CDR1 SGHKS, CDR2 YYEKEE (reference sequence). This CDR3 comprises 16 residues. CDR3 DNA: TGTGCCAGCAGCTTGGCCCATGGACAATTCAATCAGCCCCAGCATTTT. Its protein product is CASSLAHGQFNQPQHF.

The chain is built from TRBV10-1 and TRBJ2-3, with D uncertain. The germline V and J ends were trimmed by 4 bases and 2 bases, with 7 bases remaining between them. Germline V gene sequence: CDR1 WNHNN, CDR2 SYGVQD (reference sequence). This CDR3 is 13 amino acids long. The CDR3: CASSALLTDTQYF. The CDR3 bases are TGCGCCAGCAGTGCCCTACTCACAGATACGCAGTATTTT.

There are many counts of this clonotype. The gene calls are TRBV5-5 and TRBJ2-3; tentative D call: TRBD2 (5 bases). V lost 0 bases to trimming and J lost 1 base, with 9 bases between them. Germline lookup yields CDR1 SGHKS and CDR2 YYEKEE (reference sequence). This CDR3 contains 15 residues. In DNA form, the CDR3 reads TGTGCCAGCAGCTTGGCGAGCGGCCGCACAGATACGCAGTATTTT. Amino acid sequence: CASSLASGRTDTQYF.

CDR3 loop: CASSPETGGYTEAFF. The CDR3 DNA reads TGTGCCAGCTCACCGGAGACAGGGGGGTACACTGAAGCTTTCTTT. The rearrangement uses TRBV18 and TRBJ1-1; the match to TRBD1 covers 9 bases. Germline CDR1 and CDR2: KGHSH and LQKENI. V lost 3 bases to trimming and J lost 3 bases; unmatched junction nucleotides: 5. This CDR3 is built from 15 residues.

This clonotype has at least ten counts. The chain joins TRBV9 to TRBJ1-1; D call uncertain. CDR3 length equals 15 residues. Deletions cut 0 bases from V and 3 bases from J, with 12 bases between. Germline V lookup: CDR1 SGDLS, CDR2 YYNGEE. In nucleotides, the CDR3 is TGTGCCAGCAGCGTAGTACCGACCCCGTACACTGAAGCTTTCTTT. Its protein product is CASSVVPTPYTEAFF.

To note about this clonotype: A junction end diverges from the germline sequence, so it may reflect a read error. This chain links TRBV15 with TRBJ1-1, with D unclear. The germline CDR1 and CDR2 sequences are LNHNV and YYDKDF (reference sequence). This CDR3 comprises 13 residues. The CDR3 DNA sequence: TGCGCCACCAGCAGTAGTAGGAACACTGAAGCTTTCTTT. The encoded protein is CATSSSRNTEAFF.

This clonotype was found many times. V is TRBV10-1 and J is TRBJ1-1; D is perhaps TRBD1 (5 bases). Germline values: CDR1 WNHNN, CDR2 SYGVQD (reference sequence). Trimming pared 7 bases from V and 4 bases from J, leaving 13 bases between. The CDR3 has 13 residues. CDR3 sequence (DNA): TGCGCCAGCAATCAGGGTGGCGGCACTGAAGCTTTCTTT. It encodes CASNQGGGTEAFF.

The chain has TRBV7-3 and TRBJ1-1, with D maybe TRBD1 (5 bases). V was cut by 1 base and J by 3 bases, with 24 bases left in between. The CDR3 spans 19 residues. CDR1 is SGHTA, CDR2 FQGTGA, per germline. CDR3 nucleotide sequence: TGTGCCAGCAGCTTAATGCGGGTTGTAGGGACTAGCGGGGACACTGAAGCTTTCTTT. Protein sequence: CASSLMRVVGTSGDTEAFF.

This clonotype was observed once. Possible read error: a much larger clone is one base away. The chain links TRBV20-1 to TRBJ2-1; D unclear. CDR1 is DFQATT, CDR2 SNEGSKA, per germline (reference sequence). V was shortened by 0 bases and J by 12 bases, with 24 bases between the two germline ends. There are 16 residues in the CDR3. CDR3 bases: TGCAGTGCTAGAGACCCTCGAGCTCCCCCCATGGGTGGGCAGTTCTTC. Its protein is CSARDPRAPPMGGQFF.

The chain's CDR3 is CASSLAGTGREQYF. The CDR3 DNA sequence: TGTGCCAGCAGCCTGGCGGGGACAGGGCGCGAGCAGTACTTC. The genes are TRBV7-9 and TRBJ2-7, with 9 bases fitting TRBD1. Germline CDR1 is SEHNR and CDR2 is FQNEAQ (reference sequence). The trim removed 5 bases at V and 6 bases at J, leaving 8 bases unmatched. The CDR3 totals 14 residues.

This clonotype appeared once. The rearrangement uses TRBV9 and TRBJ2-1; D gene unclear. The CDR3 extends over 15 amino acids. The V gene's germline CDR1 is SGDLS and CDR2 YYNGEE. The ends were cut back, 0 bases at V and 2 bases at J, with 9 bases in the middle. The CDR3 loop is CASSVGGETYNEQFF. The CDR3 DNA sequence: TGTGCCAGCAGCGTAGGTGGCGAGACCTACAATGAGCAGTTCTTC.

The rearrangement uses TRBV6-4 and TRBJ2-5; 7 bases align to TRBD1. The CDR3 covers 18 residues. The V gene's germline CDR1 is MRHNA and CDR2 SNTAGT. The V and J ends lost 6 bases and 3 bases, in that order; junction bases with no gene match: 19. CDR3 nucleotide sequence: TGTGCCAGCAGGGACAGGCTTAATTTTGGGGGATTGAAAGAGACCCAGTACTTC. Protein: CASRDRLNFGGLKETQYF.

Turning to this clonotype: Its ends do not fully match the called genes, so a read error is possible. The V call is TRBV2, the J call TRBJ1-2, with 12 bases aligning to TRBD1. The germline V gene encodes CDR1 SNHLY and CDR2 FYNNEI. The CDR3 consists of 13 residues. CDR3 DNA sequence: TGTGCCAGCAGTTTAGTAGGGACAGGGGGCTTCACCTTC. Protein product: CASSLVGTGGFTF.

This clonotype was counted a single time. The V and J genes are TRBV12-3 or TRBV12-4 and TRBJ1-1; no firm D call. V lost 5 bases, J lost 1 base, and 8 bases lay in between. This CDR3 region has 13 residues. CDR3 sequence: CASSRLRNTEAFF. The DNA of the CDR3 is TGTGCCAGCAGTCGACTGCGGAACACTGAAGCTTTCTTT.

V gene TRBV5-4 combines with J gene TRBJ1-2; perhaps TRBD1 as D (6 bases). Trimming pared 0 bases from V and 1 base from J, leaving 13 bases between. This CDR3 is built from 16 residues. CDR1 is SGHNT and CDR2 is YYREEE in the germline V gene (reference sequence). The DNA of the CDR3 is TGTGCCAGCAGCTTGGCGGCCGGGACACTTAACTATGGCTACACCTTC. Its protein is CASSLAAGTLNYGYTF.

With regard to this clonotype: This could be a read error, since a much larger clone is one nucleotide away. The J gene is TRBJ2-7, the V gene TRBV10-3, with TRBD1 matching over 9 bases. CDR1 ENHRY and CDR2 SYGVKD come from the germline V gene. Trimming cost V 5 bases and J 5 bases; bases outside gene matches: 10. CDR3 length: 15 residues. The CDR3 reads CAISYLQGAVNEQYF. The CDR3 bases are TGTGCCATCAGTTACTTACAGGGGGCGGTAAACGAGCAGTACTTC.

This clonotype was seen repeatedly, ten times or more. V is TRBV20-1 and J is TRBJ2-1; D ambiguous. The CDR3 runs to 15 residues. The V end was cut by 3 bases, the J end by 0 bases, with 12 bases between. Germline V CDR1 and CDR2: DFQATT, SNEGSKA (reference sequence). CDR3 bases: TGCAGTGCTAGGCCCCTTTCGAGCTCCTACAATGAGCAGTTCTTC. Its protein is CSARPLSSSYNEQFF.

Many counts were recorded for this clonotype. The CDR3 loop is CASSPQGQGAVGNSPLHF. The CDR3 DNA reads as TGTGCCAGCAGCCCCCAGGGGCAGGGGGCGGTTGGTAATTCACCCCTCCACTTT. The rearrangement links TRBV11-2 to TRBJ1-6, with 8 positions matching TRBD1. The J segment lost 6 bases and the V segment lost 5 bases, leaving 15 bases of the junction unmatched. The CDR3 extends over 18 amino acids. The germline gives CDR1 SGHAT, CDR2 FQNNGV.

This clonotype was found once. J is TRBJ1-2 and V is TRBV29-1; D is possibly TRBD1 (6 bases). Between the trimmed V and J ends, which lost 2 bases and 3 bases, there was a span of 13 bases. CDR1 is SQVTM and CDR2 is ANQGSEA in the germline V gene. The CDR3 is 14 residues long. Here the CDR3 reads CSVEPTGTYYGYTF. As DNA, the CDR3 is TGCAGCGTTGAACCAACCGGGACATACTATGGCTACACCTTC.

Comments on this clonotype: A much larger clone differs by one base, so this may be a read error. The genes are TRBV6-1 and TRBJ1-4; TRBD1 might be the D (6 bases). This CDR3 comprises 15 residues. Germline V lookup: CDR1 MNHNS, CDR2 SASEGT. CDR3 in DNA: TGTGCCCGCAGTGGAACAACCCAGGGGAGTGAAAAACTGTTTTTT. Encoded protein: CARSGTTQGSEKLFF.

The genes are TRBV28 and TRBJ2-1; weak D call: TRBD2 (6 bases). This CDR3 is built from 15 residues. Germline values: CDR1 MDHEN, CDR2 SYDVKM. V was cut by 1 base and J by 5 bases, with 12 bases left in between. The CDR3 sequence is CASSLYPSANNEQFF. In nucleotides, the CDR3 is TGTGCCAGCAGTTTATACCCTAGCGCAAACAATGAGCAGTTCTTC.

This clonotype was seen only once. The chain has TRBV20-1 and TRBJ1-2, with D possibly TRBD1 on 5 matching bases. The CDR3 spans 14 residues. V was trimmed by 6 bases and J by 4 bases, leaving 18 bases between them. CDR1 and CDR2 from the germline V gene are DFQATT and SNEGSKA (reference sequence). In nucleotides, the CDR3 is TGCAGTGCCCTTCCAGGGAACAGTGGCTATGGCTACACCTTC. Its translation is CSALPGNSGYGYTF.

This clonotype was counted at least ten times. This chain joins TRBV10-3 and TRBJ1-1; no reliable D call. The CDR3 covers 14 residues. V was clipped by 3 bases and J by 1 base, with 9 bases between them. In germline, CDR1 is ENHRY, CDR2 SYGVKD. CDR3 amino acids: CAISENTENTEAFF. CDR3 DNA: TGTGCCATCAGTGAAAACACAGAGAACACTGAAGCTTTCTTT.

The sample holds a few counts of this clonotype. This chain uses TRBV6-1 with TRBJ2-1, with 14 bases lining up with TRBD2. CDR1 MNHNS and CDR2 SASEGT come from the germline V gene. The CDR3 has 17 residues. J gave up 3 bases and V 6 bases, and 7 bases lay outside the gene matches. Here the CDR3 DNA reads TGTGCCAGCAGCCCCCGCGGGACTAGCGGGGGCTACAATGAGCAGTTCTTC. The encoded protein is CASSPRGTSGGYNEQFF.